This T cell receptor (beta chain) was retrieved from a study of CD8+ T cells in alopecia areata. Study-wide results and caveats: It was less clear whether patients shared TCRs than it was in mice, possibly because of HLA. Compared with normal scalp, lesional scalp had higher clonality and more expanded CD8+ clones. Sequencing of scalp samples also includes resident alphabeta T cells from normal skin.

To note about this clone: Its specificity is not known.

The V gene's germline CDR1 is SGDLS and CDR2 YYNGEE. There are 17 residues in the CDR3. V was trimmed by 5 bases and J by 0 bases, leaving 19 bases between them. Sequencing templates came from extracted RNA that was reverse transcribed into cDNA. Profiled with immunoSEQ multiplex PCR; TCRdb holds only in-frame clones, not every one. The table records approximately 150,000 clones, about three fifths of them present only once. This clonotype was obtained from a human donor in good health. Sequencing input: CD4+ T cells sorted from blood. The V gene is TRBV9, the J gene TRBJ2-3, with a weak D call TRBD2 (6 bases). CDR3 DNA: TGTGCCAGCAGTCCAACCGGGACTCCCACTAGCACAGATACGCAGTATTTT. Amino acids: CASSPTGTPTSTDTQYF.